One and the same sample provided the 29 T cell receptor beta chains below, sequenced in a study of T cells in Graves' hyperthyroidism and ophthalmopathy. Amplified TCR beta CDR3 regions derived from RNA transcripts. An initial round of RT-PCR targeting the TCR CDR3 relied on the HTBI primer set. TCRdb recomputed calls from the multiplex PCR reads with MiXCR, one row per CDR3 protein. This sample has some 740,000 distinct CDR3 sequences, with less than 15% found just once. The sequencing sample was made of blood. Receptors were obtained from a young woman with Graves' hyperthyroidism.

J is TRBJ1-4 and V is TRBV5-1; D remains unclear. Trimming removed 4 bases at V and 0 bases at J, with 13 bases between. Germline lookup yields CDR1 SGHRS and CDR2 YFSETQ. The CDR3 is 16 amino acids. The CDR3 nucleotides are TGCGCCAGCAGCCCCAGAGGTCAGGCAACTAATGAAAAACTGTTTTTT. As protein: CASSPRGQATNEKLFF. Together with reference TRBV5-1 and TRBJ1-4, the CDR3 gives the full variable domain: KAGVTQTPRYLIKTRGQQVTLSCSPISGHRSVSWYQQTPGQGLQFLFEYFSETQRNKGNFPGRFSGRQFSNSRSEMNVSTLELGDSALYLCASSPRGQATNEKLFFGSGTQLSVL.

This clonotype was observed at least ten times. The V call is TRBV20-1, the J call TRBJ2-1; 13 nucleotides line up with TRBD2. This CDR3 spans 19 amino acids. V lost 0 bases and J lost 9; bases outside the gene matches: 17. Germline lookup yields CDR1 DFQATT and CDR2 SNEGSKA (reference sequence). The CDR3 spells CSARDWRGLAGESSGEQFF. The CDR3 DNA reads TGCAGTGCTAGAGACTGGCGAGGACTAGCGGGAGAATCATCGGGTGAGCAGTTCTTC.

This clonotype was detected many times. The rearrangement links TRBV11-1 to TRBJ2-7, with a weak D call TRBD1 (5 bases). The CDR3 runs to 15 residues. The germline CDR1 and CDR2 sequences are SGHAT and FQDESV (reference sequence). V was cut by 4 bases and J by 0 bases, with 13 bases left in between. Written as DNA, the CDR3 is TGTGCCAGCAGCTCAGCAAGCAGGGACTCCTACGAGCAGTACTTC. Residues: CASSSASRDSYEQYF. Full variable domain (outside the CDR3, taken from reference TRBV11-1 and TRBJ2-7): EAEVAQSPRYKITEKSQAVAFWCDPISGHATLYWYRQILGQGPELLVQFQDESVVDDSQLPKDRFSAERLKGVDSTLKIQPAELGDSAMYLCASSSASRDSYEQYFGPGTRLTVT.

This clonotype was seen more than once but under ten times. V is TRBV15 and J is TRBJ1-3; D remains unclear. Trimming took 0 bases from V and 2 from J, leaving 5 bases between them. From germline, CDR1 is LNHNV and CDR2 YYDKDF (reference sequence). The CDR3 has 14 residues. The CDR3 here is CATSRDVTGNTIYF. CDR3 DNA sequence: TGTGCCACCAGCAGAGACGTAACTGGAAACACCATATATTTT.

This chain links TRBV24-1 with TRBJ2-7; TRBD2 matches at 10 bases. The CDR3 extends over 16 amino acids. V was clipped by 4 bases and J by 6 bases; unmatched bases: 11. The germline CDR1 and CDR2 sequences are KGHDR and SFDVKD. The CDR3 loop is CATSDPRASGRGEQYF. The DNA for the CDR3 is TGTGCCACCAGTGACCCTCGGGCTAGCGGGAGAGGCGAGCAGTACTTC.

This clonotype came up a few times. The chain joins TRBV7-8 to TRBJ2-3; D unresolved. The V gene lost 5 bases and the J gene lost 2 bases, with 17 bases spanning the gap. Germline assignment: CDR1 SGHVS and CDR2 FQNEAQ. This CDR3 region has 16 residues. DNA for the CDR3: TGTGCCAGCAGCCAAACCCGGGTCACTAACACAGATACGCAGTATTTT. Protein sequence: CASSQTRVTNTDTQYF.

This chain's CDR3 is CASTHTEALNQPQHF. The CDR3 coding sequence is TGTGCCAGCACCCATACGGAGGCCCTCAATCAGCCCCAGCATTTT. V usage is TRBV6-1 and J usage is TRBJ1-5, with D hard to call. V was pared by 7 bases and J by 3 bases, with 16 bases between. Germline V lookup: CDR1 MNHNS, CDR2 SASEGT. The CDR3 has 15 amino acids.

This clonotype was seen more than once but under ten times. The chain couples TRBV12-3 or TRBV12-4 to TRBJ2-5; 9 nucleotides line up with TRBD1. The CDR3 sequence is 15 residues long. J was trimmed by 5 bases and V by 5 bases; bases with no gene match: 9. The CDR3 DNA is TGTGCCAGCAGTCCGGGACAGGGTTGGCCTGAGACCCAGTACTTC. Residues: CASSPGQGWPETQYF.

This clonotype has at least ten counts. The genes are TRBV28 and TRBJ2-7, with D perhaps TRBD1 (6 bases). This CDR3 region has 12 residues. Germline CDR1 MDHEN, CDR2 SYDVKM. V lost 10 bases and J lost 1, with 11 bases in between. CDR3 protein: CATSQGSYEQYF. CDR3 DNA: TGTGCCACCTCACAGGGATCCTACGAGCAGTACTTC.

This chain joins TRBV3-1 and TRBJ1-1; 10 bases agree with TRBD1. V gave up 6 bases and J gave up 6 bases; unmatched junction bases: 7. This CDR3 comprises 14 residues. CDR1 and CDR2 from the germline V gene are LGHDT and YNNKEL (reference sequence). The CDR3 sequence is CASSSGQGKPEAFF. The CDR3 nucleotides read TGTGCCAGCAGTTCGGGACAGGGGAAACCTGAAGCTTTCTTT.

The J gene is TRBJ1-2, the V gene TRBV12-3 or TRBV12-4, with D tentatively TRBD1 (6 bases). V was cut by 3 bases and J by 3 bases, with 8 bases left in between. The CDR3 contains 13 residues. CDR3 protein: CASSFSGDYGYTF. CDR3 nucleotides: TGTGCCAGCAGTTTTTCAGGGGACTATGGCTACACCTTC.

This clonotype was seen many times. The chain carries TRBV18 and TRBJ2-7; 10 nucleotides match TRBD1. This CDR3 has 15 residues. The germline V gene encodes CDR1 KGHSH and CDR2 LQKENI. Germline trimming cut 3 bases from V and 3 bases from J; bases unmatched to any gene: 5. CDR3 coding DNA: TGTGCCAGCTCACCCCCCGACAGGGGGCTCTACGAGCAGTACTTC. Translation: CASSPPDRGLYEQYF.

This clonotype showed up many times. The rearrangement links TRBV27 to TRBJ2-3; the match to TRBD2 covers 8 bases. The ends lost 3 bases at V and 2 bases at J; junction bases unmatched: 7. The CDR3 totals 16 residues. Looked up from germline, CDR1 is MNHEY and CDR2 is SMNVEV (reference sequence). CDR3 sequence (DNA): TGTGCCAGCAGTTTCCTCCCGACTAGCGCCACAGATACGCAGTATTTT. Translated, it gives CASSFLPTSATDTQYF.

The chain recombines TRBV6-5 with TRBJ2-3; D is uncertain. Germline CDR1 and CDR2: MNHEY and SVGAGI. V shed 0 bases and J shed 5 bases, with 12 bases lying between them. The CDR3 has 15 amino acids. The CDR3 loop is CASSYSKGMVDTQYF. As DNA, the CDR3 is TGTGCCAGCAGTTACTCGAAAGGGATGGTAGATACGCAGTATTTT.

As to this clonotype: The junction departs from germline at one end; a sequencing error may be responsible. The V call is TRBV5-1, the J call TRBJ2-1, with 10 bases lining up with TRBD2. The CDR3 is 18 amino acids. The V gene's germline CDR1 is SGHRS and CDR2 YFSETQ. CDR3 sequence (DNA): TGTGCCAGCAGCTTACCCTCGTGGCTAGCGGGAGCCTACAATGAGCAGTTCTTC. It is translated as CASSLPSWLAGAYNEQFF.

This clonotype occurred a few times. V gene TRBV30 combines with J gene TRBJ2-5, with TRBD2 matching over 8 bases. This CDR3 spans 13 amino acids. Germline CDR1 and CDR2: GTSNPN and SVGIG (reference sequence). After removal of 7 bases from V and 6 bases from J, the junction contained 10 bases not matched to a gene. CDR3 amino acids: CASSAGEWKTQYF. The CDR3 nucleotides read TGTGCCTCCTCAGCGGGGGAGTGGAAGACCCAGTACTTC.

This clonotype came up a few times. The chain has TRBV19 and TRBJ2-1; D is ambiguous. V was clipped by 2 bases and J by 3 bases, with 5 bases between them. CDR3 size: 13 residues. The V gene's germline CDR1 is LNHDA and CDR2 SQIVND (reference sequence). In DNA, the CDR3 is TGTGCCAGTAGTATATCCCTCTACAATGAGCAGTTCTTC. Translated: CASSISLYNEQFF.

V gene TRBV4-3 combines with J gene TRBJ1-2; TRBD1 agrees at 8 bases. CDR3 length: 15 residues. The germline CDR1 and CDR2 sequences are LGHNA and YSLEER. V shed 4 bases and J 4 bases; nucleotides not matched to a gene: 8. CDR3: CASSREQGVGYGYTF. In DNA form, the CDR3 reads TGCGCCAGCAGCCGCGAACAGGGGGTAGGCTATGGCTACACCTTC.

A few counts support this clonotype. V usage is TRBV6-1 and J usage is TRBJ1-5; 7 bases map to TRBD1. Germline V CDR1 and CDR2: MNHNS, SASEGT. This CDR3 region has 14 residues. Unmatched junction bases numbered 4, after V lost 5 bases and J lost 3 bases. DNA for the CDR3: TGTGCCAGCAGTAAGGACAGGACCAATCAGCCCCAGCATTTT. Translated: CASSKDRTNQPQHF.

The count of this clonotype is one. The V and J genes are TRBV7-2 and TRBJ2-7; TRBD2 matches at 9 bases. The CDR3 is 18 amino acids. Germline CDR1 and CDR2: SGHTA and FQGNSA. The ends lost 5 bases at V and 5 bases at J; junction bases unmatched: 19. CDR3 loop: CASSHEAGGGGRPDEQYF. CDR3 sequence (DNA): TGTGCCAGCAGCCACGAAGCGGGAGGAGGGGGTCGTCCGGACGAGCAGTACTTC.

This clonotype was detected a few times. The V gene is TRBV6-5, the J gene TRBJ2-2; TRBD2 agrees at 16 bases. The length of the CDR3 is 17 residues. Per germline, CDR1 MNHEY and CDR2 SVGAGI. J was trimmed by 8 bases and V by 2 bases; bases with no gene match: 5. The CDR3: CASSYGTSGRGSGELFF. CDR3 bases: TGTGCCAGCAGTTACGGGACTAGCGGGAGGGGGAGTGGGGAGCTGTTTTTT.

This clonotype came up many times. The chain joins TRBV2 to TRBJ2-2; perhaps TRBD2 as D (6 bases). There are 14 residues in the CDR3. V dropped 7 bases and J dropped 6 bases, with 15 bases sitting between them. Per germline, CDR1 SNHLY and CDR2 FYNNEI. The CDR3 DNA is TGTGCCAGCAAGAGGAGGGAGGAACCCGGGGAGCTGTTTTTT. Amino acid sequence: CASKRREEPGELFF.

This clonotype occurred many times. The rearrangement links TRBV11-2 to TRBJ2-1, with 12 bases matching TRBD2. Trimming removed 4 bases from V and 10 bases from J; junction bases left unmatched: 14. The germline CDR1 and CDR2 sequences are SGHAT and FQNNGV. The CDR3 sequence is 17 residues long. The CDR3 nucleotides are TGTGCCAGCAGCTCCACCAACCTAGCGGGGGGGGCGGAAGAGCAGTTCTTC. The encoded protein is CASSSTNLAGGAEEQFF.

This clonotype occurred many times. This chain joins TRBV6-2 or TRBV6-3 and TRBJ1-5; D ambiguous. Germline values: CDR1 MNHEY, CDR2 SVGEGT. CDR3 size: 15 residues. Trimming shortened V by 3 bases and J by 0 bases, and 9 bases separated the two germline ends. The CDR3 DNA reads as TGTGCCAGCAGTTATCCGAGCAATAGCAATCAGCCCCAGCATTTT. It codes for CASSYPSNSNQPQHF.

The chain couples TRBV20-1 to TRBJ2-3; 11 nucleotides agree with TRBD2. The germline V gene encodes CDR1 DFQATT and CDR2 SNEGSKA (reference sequence). This CDR3 has 17 amino acids. The V and J ends lost 8 bases and 0 bases, in that order; junction bases with no gene match: 13. CDR3 sequence (DNA): TGCAGTCCAAGACTAGCGGGAATACTCCCAAGCACAGATACGCAGTATTTT. Amino acid sequence: CSPRLAGILPSTDTQYF.

This clonotype was seen a few times. The chain is built from TRBV30 and TRBJ2-5, with TRBD1 identical over 7 bases. Trimming took 0 bases from V and 5 from J; bases not matched to a gene: 6. The CDR3 loop spans 14 amino acids. CDR1 and CDR2 from the germline V gene are GTSNPN and SVGIG (reference sequence). CDR3 coding DNA: TGTGCCTGGAGTGTCCGACAGGGAAGTGAGACCCAGTACTTC. Its protein is CAWSVRQGSETQYF. The full variable domain, completed using reference TRBV30 and TRBJ2-5, is SQTIHQWPATLVQPVGSPLSLECTVEGTSNPNLYWYRQAAGRGLQLLFYSVGIGQISSEVPQNLSASRPQDRQFILSSKKLLLSDSGFYLCAWSVRQGSETQYFGPGTRLLVL.

This clonotype has ten or more counts. The rearrangement uses TRBV6-7 and TRBJ2-1, with 7 bases fitting TRBD2. TRBV6-7 falls under the ORF class, with uncertain function. The CDR3 runs 20 residues. Trimming took 2 bases from V and 0 from J; bases not matched to a gene: 16. The CDR3 sequence is CASSYHGLVSCRGSYNEQFF. CDR3 bases: TGTGCCAGCAGTTACCACGGACTAGTAAGTTGTAGGGGCTCCTACAATGAGCAGTTCTTC.

The chain uses TRBV12-3 or TRBV12-4 and TRBJ2-5; a possible D gene is TRBD2 (5 bases). CDR3 length: 13 amino acids. Trimming pared 8 bases from V and 0 bases from J, leaving 10 bases between. CDR3 sequence (DNA): TGTGCCAGCGGGAGCTACAACCAAGAGACCCAGTACTTC. It is translated as CASGSYNQETQYF.

This clonotype was recorded at least ten times. V usage is TRBV20-1 and J usage is TRBJ2-5, with 10 bases lining up with TRBD1. The junction had 7 bases not matched to a gene; V was cut back by 1 base and J by 5 bases. This CDR3 has 15 residues. Germline-derived CDR1 and CDR2 are DFQATT and SNEGSKA (reference sequence). The CDR3 region is CSARAGTGVAETQYF. The CDR3 DNA reads TGCAGTGCTAGAGCCGGGACAGGGGTGGCTGAGACCCAGTACTTC.